The 26 T cell receptor beta chains below were found in one sample sequenced in a study of blood T cell repertoires in COVID-19. Libraries were prepared by immunoSEQ multiplex PCR; TCRdb keeps only in-frame clonotypes and omits some of them. The data hold approximately 350,000 clones, with 83% observed a single time. Material: peripheral blood. These receptors originate from a man aged 30 to 39 with active or convalescent COVID-19.

The chain joins TRBV5-8 to TRBJ1-5; D ambiguous. The germline V and J ends were trimmed by 4 bases and 11 bases, with 10 bases remaining between them. The CDR3 has 11 amino acids. Germline V gene sequence: CDR1 SGHTS, CDR2 YDEGEE. CDR3: CASSPRGTQHF. CDR3 DNA: TGTGCCAGCAGCCCGCGAGGGACCCAGCATTTT.

This chain connects TRBV7-2 to TRBJ1-5; D not resolved. The CDR3 contains 14 residues. Germline V gene data show CDR1 as SGHTA and CDR2 as FQGNSA. V dropped 2 bases and J dropped 3 bases, with 8 bases sitting between them. CDR3 loop: CASSLIGFNQPQHF. As DNA, the CDR3 is TGTGCCAGCAGCTTAATCGGTTTCAATCAGCCCCAGCATTTT.

This chain connects TRBV11-3 to TRBJ1-2, with D possibly being TRBD1 (6 bases). Germline CDR1 is SGHNT and CDR2 is YENEEA. The CDR3 is made up of 13 amino acids. Trimming left V 5 bases short and J 5 bases short, with 12 bases between. CDR3 sequence: CASSNTGKYGYTF. The DNA of the CDR3 is TGTGCCAGCAGCAATACAGGGAAATATGGCTACACCTTC.

The chain uses TRBV10-3 and TRBJ1-2, with 7 bases fitting TRBD1. The CDR3 extends over 15 amino acids. V shed 0 bases, J shed 3 bases, and the junction held 4 bases outside the gene matches. Germline V gives CDR1 ENHRY, CDR2 SYGVKD. CDR3 amino acids: CAISESGTADYGYTF. In nucleotides, the CDR3 is TGTGCCATCAGTGAGTCGGGGACAGCTGACTATGGCTACACCTTC.

A few counts support this clone. The genes are TRBV19 and TRBJ1-6; D is possibly TRBD1 (6 bases). Trimming removed 4 bases at V and 4 bases at J, with 14 bases between. Germline V CDR1 and CDR2: LNHDA, SQIVND (reference sequence). The CDR3 is made up of 16 amino acids. The CDR3 DNA follows: TGTGCCAGTAGTACACAGGGTAGGGGATATAATTCACCCCTCCACTTT. Its protein product is CASSTQGRGYNSPLHF.

V gene TRBV10-3 combines with J gene TRBJ2-7; TRBD2 is a possible D gene (5 bases). Trimming cost V 3 bases and J 4 bases, with 13 bases left between them. CDR1 is ENHRY and CDR2 is SYGVKD in the germline V gene. This CDR3 spans 14 amino acids. The DNA for the CDR3 is TGTGCCATCAGTGAACGGGATTCGGCTTACGAGCAGTACTTC. Its protein is CAISERDSAYEQYF.

In DNA, the CDR3 is TGTGCCGGCGGAACCGGGACAGGGACCGGGGAGCTGTTTTTT. Translated, it gives CAGGTGTGTGELFF. The chain has TRBV28 and TRBJ2-2, with TRBD1 identical over 9 bases. The CDR3 sequence is 14 residues long. Germline loops: CDR1 MDHEN, CDR2 SYDVKM. Trimming at V came to 11 bases and at J to 5 bases, leaving 9 bases not matched to a gene.

The rearrangement uses TRBV10-2 and TRBJ2-7; D possibly corresponds to TRBD1 (5 bases). CDR3 length: 12 residues. The V end was cut by 2 bases, the J end by 6 bases, with 8 bases between. Germline values: CDR1 WSHSY, CDR2 SAAADI. The CDR3 DNA sequence: TGCGCCAGCAGTGAGAGGGGCAGCGAGCAGTACTTC. Protein sequence: CASSERGSEQYF.

The J gene is TRBJ2-2, the V gene TRBV24-1; 7 nucleotides match TRBD1. V dropped 9 bases and J dropped 1; count of bases not matched to a gene: 10. The CDR3 covers 16 residues. Germline V lookup: CDR1 KGHDR, CDR2 SFDVKD. The CDR3 nucleotides read TGTGCCACCTCAGGGGGAGTTTGGGGGAACACCGGGGAGCTGTTTTTT. Protein product: CATSGGVWGNTGELFF.

The chain carries TRBV29-1 and TRBJ2-3; the D gene is possibly TRBD2 (5 bases). Germline V CDR1 and CDR2: SQVTM, ANQGSEA. Trimming cost V 3 bases and J 6 bases, with 13 bases left between them. CDR3 size: 13 residues. CDR3 in amino acids: CSVEIRPGDTQYF. In nucleotides, the CDR3 is TGCAGCGTTGAGATCCGCCCGGGGGATACGCAGTATTTT.

This chain links TRBV5-1 with TRBJ2-5; 12 positions match TRBD2. CDR1 and CDR2 (germline): SGHRS, YFSETQ. The trim removed 5 bases at V and 3 bases at J, leaving 5 bases unmatched. CDR3 length: 15 residues. CDR3 coding DNA: TGCGCCAGCAGAAGACTAGCGGGGGTGGAAGAGACCCAGTACTTC. Translation gives CASRRLAGVEETQYF.

The chain links TRBV28 to TRBJ1-4, with D perhaps matching TRBD1 (5 bases). Trimming removed 3 bases from V and 3 bases from J, with 11 bases in between. CDR1 and CDR2 (germline): MDHEN, SYDVKM. This CDR3 contains 15 residues. As DNA, the CDR3 is TGTGCCAGCAGTTTTAGCGGGGGTTCTAATGAAAAACTGTTTTTT. Its protein product is CASSFSGGSNEKLFF.

This clone was observed once. The J gene is TRBJ2-7, the V gene TRBV5-1; TRBD2 aligns across 9 bases. The CDR3 runs to 14 residues. Looked up from germline, CDR1 is SGHRS and CDR2 is YFSETQ. V was pared by 5 bases and J by 3 bases, with 6 bases of the junction left unmatched. The CDR3 spells CASSLAGESYEQYF. CDR3 DNA: TGCGCCAGCAGTTTAGCGGGAGAGAGCTACGAGCAGTACTTC.

This rearrangement joins TRBV20-1 to TRBJ2-1; D is ambiguous. The CDR3 loop spans 11 amino acids. Trimming shortened V by 5 bases and J by 7 bases, and 9 bases separated the two germline ends. The germline V gene has CDR1 DFQATT and CDR2 SNEGSKA (reference sequence). The CDR3 loop is CSAHSSNEQFF. CDR3 nucleotide sequence: TGCAGTGCTCACAGCTCAAATGAGCAGTTCTTC.

This rearrangement joins TRBV9 to TRBJ2-2, with TRBD1 matching over 8 bases. CDR3 length: 15 amino acids. Germline CDR1 reads SGDLS; CDR2 reads YYNGEE. The J segment lost 1 base and the V segment lost 4 bases, leaving 3 bases of the junction unmatched. The CDR3 spells CASSPDRGNTGELFF. The CDR3 nucleotides read TGTGCCAGCAGCCCCGACAGGGGGAACACCGGGGAGCTGTTTTTT.

This clone was detected once. The J gene is TRBJ1-1, the V gene TRBV4-3; possible D gene TRBD1, 5 bases. Germline V gene data show CDR1 as LGHNA and CDR2 as YSLEER. CDR3 length: 15 residues. The V end was cut by 0 bases, the J end by 4 bases, with 12 bases between. CDR3 DNA sequence: TGCGCCAGCAGCCAAGATTCGCGGGGGAGCACTGAAGCTTTCTTT. The encoded protein is CASSQDSRGSTEAFF.

The chain links TRBV4-1 to TRBJ2-1, with TRBD2 identical over 7 bases. Germline V lookup: CDR1 MGHRA, CDR2 YSYEKL. This CDR3 region has 14 residues. V lost 3 bases to trimming and J lost 6 bases; unmatched junction nucleotides: 5. This chain's CDR3 is CASSQGRGGNEQFF. As DNA, the CDR3 is TGCGCCAGCAGCCAGGGACGCGGGGGCAATGAGCAGTTCTTC.

V and J are TRBV28 and TRBJ1-1; D unresolved. The germline CDR1 and CDR2 sequences are MDHEN and SYDVKM. Trimming took 5 bases from V and 0 from J, leaving 13 bases between them. The CDR3 extends over 15 amino acids. CDR3 in DNA: TGTGCCAGCAGTCCGAGAGGTGTGATGAACACTGAAGCTTTCTTT. Encoded protein: CASSPRGVMNTEAFF.

V and J are TRBV6-4 and TRBJ2-3; 7 bases are a match to TRBD2. Germline V gives CDR1 MRHNA, CDR2 SNTAGT. This CDR3 is built from 15 residues. J lost 5 bases, V lost 2 bases, and 7 bases had no gene match. CDR3 sequence: CASSDRGGYGDTQYF. CDR3 nucleotides: TGTGCCAGCAGTGACAGGGGAGGGTATGGAGATACGCAGTATTTT.

This chain joins TRBV24-1 and TRBJ2-3; 11 nucleotides align to TRBD1. The trim removed 4 bases at V and 3 bases at J, leaving 5 bases unmatched. This CDR3 is 16 amino acids long. Germline V gene data show CDR1 as KGHDR and CDR2 as SFDVKD. The CDR3 here is CATSDSGTGGTDTQYF. The CDR3 nucleotides read TGTGCCACCAGTGACTCCGGGACAGGGGGGACAGATACGCAGTATTTT.

The genes are TRBV7-9 and TRBJ1-1; TRBD1 matches 8 bases. The germline V gene encodes CDR1 SEHNR and CDR2 FQNEAQ (reference sequence). This CDR3 has 15 amino acids. With 5 bases clipped from V and 2 bases from J, the junction kept 7 bases outside the gene matches. The CDR3: CASSRLQGVNTEAFF. The CDR3 DNA follows: TGTGCCAGCAGCCGGTTACAGGGGGTAAACACTGAAGCTTTCTTT.

V is TRBV6-4 and J is TRBJ2-1, with TRBD2 matching over 8 bases. The length of the CDR3 is 15 residues. The germline V gene has CDR1 MRHNA and CDR2 SNTAGT. V shed 3 bases, J shed 7 bases, and the junction held 8 bases outside the gene matches. CDR3: CASSEATSAGNEQFF. As DNA, the CDR3 is TGTGCCAGCAGTGAAGCGACTAGCGCAGGGAATGAGCAGTTCTTC.

The chain links TRBV10-3 to TRBJ1-1; 9 bases agree with TRBD1. Germline V CDR1 and CDR2: ENHRY, SYGVKD. The junction had 8 bases not matched to a gene; V was cut back by 5 bases and J by 7 bases. This CDR3 comprises 14 residues. The CDR3 DNA sequence: TGTGCCATCAGTCGGACAGGGGACTTAGTTGAAGCTTTCTTT. Residues: CAISRTGDLVEAFF.

For the CDR3, the DNA is TGTGCCAGCAGCTTACGCGGTACTGGGGCCAACGTCCTGACTTTC. Its translation: CASSLRGTGANVLTF. This chain links TRBV7-3 with TRBJ2-6; no firm D call. This CDR3 is built from 15 residues. The germline V and J ends were trimmed by 2 bases and 2 bases, with 7 bases remaining between them. Germline values: CDR1 SGHTA, CDR2 FQGTGA.

This clone was seen just once. The chain links TRBV6-5 to TRBJ1-3; no clear D. This CDR3 comprises 13 residues. CDR1 MNHEY and CDR2 SVGAGI come from the germline V gene. Trimming pared 10 bases from V and 9 bases from J, leaving 19 bases between. The CDR3 sequence: CATREGSSLTIYF. In nucleotides, the CDR3 is TGTGCCACCCGGGAAGGGTCTTCGCTCACCATATATTTT.

The V and J genes are TRBV15 and TRBJ2-1; TRBD1 matches 10 bases. This CDR3 is 14 amino acids long. CDR1 and CDR2 from the germline V gene are LNHNV and YYDKDF (reference sequence). Losses at the gene ends were 4 bases for V and 9 bases for J; bases not matched to a gene: 6. The CDR3 nucleotides read TGTGCCACCAGCACCCGACAGGGGGCCGGTGAGCAGTTCTTC. Translation gives CATSTRQGAGEQFF.